The 11 T cell receptor beta chains below all came from one sample that was sequenced in a study of blood T cell repertoires in COVID-19. The table came from immunoSEQ multiplex PCR; TCRdb's copy has only in-frame clones and leaves some out. The data show 150,000 or so clones, about 84% seen once. Specimen: PBMCs or T cells enriched from blood (not recorded which). These TCRs come from a man in his forties or fifties who had recovered from COVID-19.

The V call is TRBV5-1, the J call TRBJ1-1; weak D call: TRBD1 (6 bases). V gave up 3 bases and J gave up 5 bases, with 11 bases separating them. The CDR3 length is 13 residues. Germline V gives CDR1 SGHRS, CDR2 YFSETQ. CDR3 nucleotide sequence: TGCGCCAGCAGCTCACACCAGGGGACTGAAGCTTTCTTT. It specifies CASSSHQGTEAFF.

This clone was observed a single time. V and J are TRBV7-7 and TRBJ2-2; TRBD2 agrees at 9 bases. V shed 2 bases, J shed 4 bases, and the junction held 2 bases outside the gene matches. Looked up from germline, CDR1 is SSHAT and CDR2 is FNYEAQ (reference sequence). The CDR3 runs to 15 residues. CDR3 sequence reads: CASSLSGGLTGELFF. CDR3 sequence (DNA): TGTGCCAGCAGCTTAAGCGGGGGGCTCACCGGGGAGCTGTTTTTT.

This chain uses TRBV5-8 with TRBJ2-3, with D possibly being TRBD1 (6 bases). CDR3 length: 15 amino acids. Germline assignment: CDR1 SGHTS and CDR2 YDEGEE. Trimming stripped 4 bases from V and 2 bases from J, with 14 bases between. The CDR3 is CASSGGTFDTDTQYF. In DNA, the CDR3 is TGTGCCAGCAGCGGGGGCACTTTCGACACAGATACGCAGTATTTT.

This clone was counted a single time. The chain uses TRBV27 and TRBJ1-2; tentatively, D is TRBD1 (6 bases). Germline loops: CDR1 MNHEY, CDR2 SMNVEV (reference sequence). Trimming pared 10 bases from V and 4 bases from J, leaving 16 bases between. The CDR3 sequence is 13 residues long. In nucleotides, the CDR3 is TGTGCCACCTCGTGGGGGCCGAGCTATGGCTACACCTTC. It specifies CATSWGPSYGYTF.

The CDR3 DNA reads TGTGCCAGCAGTACGACTGACCGTCCAGATACGCAGTATTTT. Translating gives CASSTTDRPDTQYF. The V and J genes are TRBV6-6 and TRBJ2-3; no reliable D call. The V end was cut by 5 bases, the J end by 4 bases, with 13 bases between. Germline CDR1 is MNHNY and CDR2 is SVGAGI (reference sequence). There are 14 residues in the CDR3.

J is TRBJ1-2 and V is TRBV9; 10 nucleotides agree with TRBD1. Germline V gene lookup returns CDR1 SGDLS and CDR2 YYNGEE. The CDR3 totals 15 residues. The J segment lost 4 bases and the V segment lost 2 bases, leaving 5 bases of the junction unmatched. The CDR3 spells CASSVSRQGAYGYTF. Written as DNA, the CDR3 is TGTGCCAGCAGCGTTTCCCGACAGGGGGCCTATGGCTACACCTTC.

The chain has TRBV13 and TRBJ2-3, with TRBD1 identical over 12 bases. CDR3 length: 17 residues. V lost 1 base, J lost 3 bases, and 5 bases stayed unmatched. Per germline, CDR1 PRHDT and CDR2 FYEKMQ (reference sequence). DNA for the CDR3: TGTGCCAGCAGCTTAGCGGGACAGGGGGCGGTGACAGATACGCAGTATTTT. This sequence encodes CASSLAGQGAVTDTQYF.

There are many counts of this clone. The chain employs TRBV2 and TRBJ2-3, with 9 nucleotides matching TRBD1. V lost 6 bases and J lost 0; bases outside the gene matches: 7. This CDR3 is built from 16 residues. The germline V gene has CDR1 SNHLY and CDR2 FYNNEI. DNA of the CDR3: TGTGCCAGCAGCTCACAGACAGGGGGAAGCACAGATACGCAGTATTTT. Translating gives CASSSQTGGSTDTQYF. Based on the CDR3 plus reference TRBV2 and TRBJ2-3, the full variable domain is EPEVTQTPSHQVTQMGQEVILRCVPISNHLYFYWYRQILGQKVEFLVSFYNNEISEKSEIFDDQFSVERPDGSNFTLKIRSTKLEDSAMYFCASSSQTGGSTDTQYFGPGTRLTVL.

The chain employs TRBV14 and TRBJ2-3; 7 bases are shared with TRBD2. Per the germline V gene, CDR1 is SGHDN and CDR2 is FVKESK. This CDR3 region has 13 residues. V was pared by 4 bases and J by 9 bases, with 7 bases of the junction left unmatched. As DNA, the CDR3 is TGTGCCAGCAGCCTCCGGACGCGGGAGACGCAGTATTTT. It encodes CASSLRTRETQYF.

J is TRBJ2-5 and V is TRBV19; D possibly corresponds to TRBD1 (6 bases). This CDR3 spans 14 amino acids. Germline V gives CDR1 LNHDA, CDR2 SQIVND (reference sequence). Trimming cost V 6 bases and J 1 base, with 12 bases left between them. The CDR3 protein is CASSTLGGQETQYF. CDR3 sequence (DNA): TGTGCCAGTAGCACCCTAGGGGGCCAAGAGACCCAGTACTTC.

The chain uses TRBV7-8 and TRBJ1-2; 8 bases line up with TRBD1. J was trimmed by 8 bases and V by 4 bases; bases with no gene match: 9. CDR3 size: 14 residues. Germline V gene sequence: CDR1 SGHVS, CDR2 FQNEAQ. The CDR3 DNA is TGTGCCAGCAGCTCCCAGACAGGGGTAGACGGCTACACCTTC. Translating gives CASSSQTGVDGYTF.